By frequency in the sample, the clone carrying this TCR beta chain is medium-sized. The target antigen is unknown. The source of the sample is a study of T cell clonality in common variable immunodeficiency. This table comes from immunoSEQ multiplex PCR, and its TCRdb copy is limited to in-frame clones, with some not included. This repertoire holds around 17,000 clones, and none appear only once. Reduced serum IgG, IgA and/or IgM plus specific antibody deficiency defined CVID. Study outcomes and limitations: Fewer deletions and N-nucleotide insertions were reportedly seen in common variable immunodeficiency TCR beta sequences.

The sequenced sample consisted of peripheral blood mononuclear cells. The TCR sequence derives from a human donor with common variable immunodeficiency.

The CDR3 DNA, read in part, is TGTGCCAGCAGCCAAGGGACAGGGGTTGTCTTGAACACTGAA. Translated, it gives CASSQGTGVVLNTE. From start to end, the CDR3 is CASSQGTGVVLNTEAFF. The V gene is TRBV4-2, the J gene TRBJ1-1; 9 nucleotides align to TRBD1. The read ends 3 residues shy of where the CDR3 ends; the end is completed using the germline J gene. J was trimmed by 0 bases and V by 1 base; bases with no gene match: 6. Germline V gene data show CDR1 as LGHNA and CDR2 as YNFKEQ. This CDR3 has 17 residues.